These 20 T cell receptor beta chains were all obtained from the same sample, sequenced in a study of Ad26.COV2.S vaccination and SARS-CoV-2 variants. The treatment was: around 19 received Ad26.COV2.S at low or high dose, single or two shots; about 5 received placebo; per-sample allocation not given. Day 63 following the first vaccine or placebo injection was when the samples were taken. Generated by immunoSEQ multiplex PCR, the TCRdb table keeps only in-frame clones and is missing some. The table has around 370,000 clones, more than 75% seen once. Sequencing used peripheral blood, obtained in a trial of Ad26.COV2.S vaccine versus placebo. The receptors stem from a person aged 18-65 years who received the Ad26.COV2.S COVID-19 vaccine or a placebo.

The V call is TRBV6-5, the J call TRBJ2-3; D possibly uses TRBD1 or TRBD2 (6 bases each). The CDR3 contains 15 residues. Per the germline V gene, CDR1 is MNHEY and CDR2 is SVGAGI. V was cut by 6 bases and J by 8 bases, with 21 bases left in between. The CDR3 nucleotides read TGTGCCAGCAGGGACGGGGGCCTGAGTCTAGGTACGCAGTATTTT. Translation: CASRDGGLSLGTQYF.

This rearrangement joins TRBV5-1 to TRBJ1-1, with 9 nucleotides matching TRBD1. The length of the CDR3 is 15 residues. J was trimmed by 3 bases and V by 2 bases; bases with no gene match: 5. Germline V lookup: CDR1 SGHRS, CDR2 YFSETQ. Here the CDR3 reads CASSLQGAKDTEAFF. The CDR3 nucleotides are TGCGCCAGCAGCTTACAGGGGGCGAAGGACACTGAAGCTTTCTTT.

The gene calls are TRBV28 and TRBJ2-7; TRBD2 aligns across 10 bases. Germline CDR1 MDHEN, CDR2 SYDVKM. J lost 0 bases, V lost 5 bases, and 1 base had no gene match. The CDR3 totals 14 residues. The CDR3 sequence is CASSTSGASYEQYF. The CDR3 DNA reads TGTGCCAGCAGTACTAGCGGGGCCTCCTACGAGCAGTACTTC.

This clone has a handful of counts. The chain links TRBV3-1 (or the pseudogene TRBV3-2) to TRBJ1-2, with TRBD1 as a possible D gene (5 bases). Germline assignment: CDR1 LGHDT and CDR2 YNNKEL (reference sequence). The CDR3 is 14 amino acids. Trimming pared 4 bases from V and 2 bases from J, leaving 11 bases between. The CDR3 sequence: CASSPFQGNYGYTF. The CDR3 DNA follows: TGTGCCAGCAGCCCGTTCCAGGGAAACTATGGCTACACCTTC.

The chain has TRBV6-6 and TRBJ2-2, with 7 bases lining up with TRBD1. This CDR3 has 15 residues. Trimming cost V 2 bases and J 3 bases; bases outside gene matches: 3. Germline V CDR1 and CDR2: MNHNY, SVGAGI (reference sequence). CDR3 sequence reads: CASSYTQGDTGELFF. CDR3 DNA sequence: TGTGCCAGCAGTTACACCCAGGGGGACACCGGGGAGCTGTTTTTT.

CDR3 in DNA: TGCGCCAGCAGCCGGGACAGCATGAACACTGAAGCTTTCTTT. This codes for CASSRDSMNTEAFF. The V and J genes are TRBV5-1 and TRBJ1-1; 7 bases align to TRBD1. V shed 4 bases, J shed 0 bases, and the junction held 3 bases outside the gene matches. CDR1 is SGHRS and CDR2 is YFSETQ in the germline V gene. CDR3 length: 14 amino acids.

This chain connects TRBV27 to TRBJ2-2, with 7 positions matching TRBD1. Germline V lookup: CDR1 MNHEY, CDR2 SMNVEV (reference sequence). Unmatched junction bases numbered 8, after V lost 6 bases and J lost 7 bases. The CDR3 runs to 14 residues. The CDR3 region is CASRRGQVVGELFF. The CDR3 bases are TGTGCCAGCAGACGAGGACAGGTTGTCGGGGAGCTGTTTTTT.

The V call is TRBV19, the J call TRBJ2-1, with D tentatively TRBD1 (5 bases). V lost 5 bases and J 4 bases, leaving 12 bases between the germline ends. Germline CDR1 and CDR2: LNHDA and SQIVND (reference sequence). The CDR3 consists of 14 residues. The CDR3 is CASSAPGYYNEQFF. The CDR3 DNA follows: TGTGCCAGTAGTGCCCCAGGGTATTACAATGAGCAGTTCTTC.

This chain links TRBV19 with TRBJ1-2; D possibly corresponds to TRBD1 (5 bases). V lost 5 bases and J 6 bases, leaving 16 bases between the germline ends. The V gene's germline CDR1 is LNHDA and CDR2 SQIVND (reference sequence). There are 14 residues in the CDR3. CDR3 loop: CASSVPGPPDGYTF. The CDR3 region has the DNA TGTGCCAGTAGTGTTCCGGGACCCCCGGATGGCTACACCTTC.

The chain couples TRBV5-5 to TRBJ2-1; D may correspond to TRBD1 or TRBD2 (5 bases each). Trimming took off 2 bases at V and 12 bases at J, with 12 bases between the two ends. The CDR3 covers 12 residues. CDR1 is SGHKS and CDR2 is YYEKEE in the germline V gene (reference sequence). The CDR3 loop is CASSLGTLGQFF. CDR3 sequence (DNA): TGTGCCAGCAGCTTAGGGACCCTGGGGCAGTTCTTC.

In its sample, this clone was seen many times. The V gene is TRBV5-1, the J gene TRBJ1-6, with a possible D match to TRBD1 (5 bases). Per germline, CDR1 SGHRS and CDR2 YFSETQ. CDR3 length equals 15 residues. V was shortened by 0 bases and J by 7 bases, with 11 bases between the two germline ends. The CDR3 DNA is TGCGCCAGCAGCTTGGAGTCAGGGAGAAATTCACCCCTCCACTTT. This codes for CASSLESGRNSPLHF.

About this clone itself: This CDR3 is also generated by other DNA sequences in the sample. Here the CDR3 DNA reads TGCGCCAGCAGCTTGGTGGCGGGGGGGAACACTGAAGCTTTCTTT. This translates into CASSLVAGGNTEAFF. The chain recombines TRBV5-1 with TRBJ1-1; D possibly corresponds to TRBD1 (5 bases). The V and J ends lost 0 bases and 1 base respectively, with 10 bases between them. The CDR3 sequence is 15 residues long. CDR1 and CDR2 from the germline V gene are SGHRS and YFSETQ.

The J gene is TRBJ1-2, the V gene TRBV11-2; the D gene is possibly TRBD1 (6 bases). This CDR3 comprises 13 residues. Trimming stripped 3 bases from V and 6 bases from J, with 11 bases between. The germline CDR1 and CDR2 sequences are SGHAT and FQNNGV. CDR3 DNA sequence: TGTGCCAGCAGCTTGGGGGGGGCCCATGGCTACACCTTC. Residues: CASSLGGAHGYTF.

V gene TRBV24-1 combines with J gene TRBJ2-7; unclear D gene. The CDR3 consists of 13 residues. Trimming removed 4 bases from V and 1 base from J, with 7 bases in between. The germline gives CDR1 KGHDR, CDR2 SFDVKD. DNA of the CDR3: TGTGCCACCAGTGAGTCAAATTCCTACGAGCAGTACTTC. As protein: CATSESNSYEQYF.

J is TRBJ2-1 and V is TRBV18; 10 positions match TRBD1. The CDR3 contains 15 residues. CDR1 and CDR2 (germline): KGHSH, LQKENI. Germline trimming cut 5 bases from V and 4 bases from J; bases unmatched to any gene: 5. This CDR3 reads CASSSRDRGYNEQFF. The DNA for the CDR3 is TGTGCCAGCTCAAGCCGGGACAGGGGTTACAATGAGCAGTTCTTC.

The rearrangement uses TRBV27 and TRBJ1-2; no definite D call. The V gene lost 2 bases and the J gene lost 2 bases, with 9 bases spanning the gap. Germline CDR1 MNHEY, CDR2 SMNVEV (reference sequence). The CDR3 sequence is 14 residues long. CDR3 DNA sequence: TGTGCCAGCAGTTTACGGGGAGCAAACTATGGCTACACCTTC. Translation: CASSLRGANYGYTF.

The rearrangement links TRBV7-9 to TRBJ1-2, with 8 bases fitting TRBD1. CDR3 size: 16 residues. Germline values: CDR1 SEHNR, CDR2 FQNEAQ (reference sequence). V was pared by 5 bases and J by 6 bases, with 14 bases of the junction left unmatched. CDR3 residues: CASSGIEGRGLNGYTF. CDR3 in DNA: TGTGCCAGCAGCGGAATCGAGGGCAGGGGGCTCAATGGCTACACCTTC.

V is TRBV6-5 and J is TRBJ1-1; maybe TRBD1 (5 bases). Trimming left V 8 bases short and J 1 base short, with 14 bases between. The CDR3 totals 14 residues. Germline CDR1 and CDR2: MNHEY and SVGAGI. The CDR3 DNA reads as TGTGCCAGCCGATACAGGACCGGGAACACTGAAGCTTTCTTT. This encodes CASRYRTGNTEAFF.

The chain links TRBV19 to TRBJ1-2, with a possible D match to TRBD1 (5 bases). The CDR3 is 16 residues long. Between the trimmed V and J ends, which lost 4 bases and 2 bases, there was a span of 17 bases. Germline CDR1 and CDR2: LNHDA and SQIVND (reference sequence). CDR3 sequence: CASSNPGDAGNYGYTF. In nucleotides, the CDR3 is TGTGCCAGTAGTAACCCGGGGGACGCGGGGAACTATGGCTACACCTTC.

Notes on this clone: This same CDR3 is encoded by further DNA sequences in the sample. The V call is TRBV5-1, the J call TRBJ2-5, with D perhaps matching TRBD2 (5 bases). The germline CDR1 and CDR2 sequences are SGHRS and YFSETQ. Trimming cost V 0 bases and J 5 bases, with 11 bases left between them. The CDR3 loop spans 14 amino acids. CDR3 loop: CASSLDSRGETQYF. The DNA of the CDR3 is TGCGCCAGCAGCTTGGACAGTCGAGGGGAGACCCAGTACTTC.